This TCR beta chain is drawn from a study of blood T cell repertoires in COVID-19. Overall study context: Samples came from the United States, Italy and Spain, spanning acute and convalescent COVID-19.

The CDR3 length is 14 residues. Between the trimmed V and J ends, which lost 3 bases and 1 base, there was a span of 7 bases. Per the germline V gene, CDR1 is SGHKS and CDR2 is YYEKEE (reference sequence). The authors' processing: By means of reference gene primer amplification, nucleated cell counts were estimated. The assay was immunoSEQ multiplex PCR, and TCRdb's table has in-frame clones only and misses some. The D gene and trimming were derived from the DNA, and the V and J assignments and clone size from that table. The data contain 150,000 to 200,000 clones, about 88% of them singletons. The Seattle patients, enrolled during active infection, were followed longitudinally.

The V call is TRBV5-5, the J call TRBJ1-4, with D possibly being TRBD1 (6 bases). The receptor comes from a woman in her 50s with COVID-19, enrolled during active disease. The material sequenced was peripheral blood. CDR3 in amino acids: CASSSQGTNEKLFF. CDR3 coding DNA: TGTGCCAGCAGCTCACAGGGAACTAATGAAAAACTGTTTTTT. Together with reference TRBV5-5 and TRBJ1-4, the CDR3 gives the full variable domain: DAGVTQSPTHLIKTRGQQVTLRCSPISGHKSVSWYQQVLGQGPQFIFQYYEKEERGRGNFPDRFSARQFPNYSSELNVNALLLGDSALYLCASSSQGTNEKLFFGSGTQLSVL.